The 15 T cell receptor beta chains in this list originate from one sample, sequenced in a study of CXCR3-negative and CXCR3-positive naive CD8 T cells. The method, 5' RACE with UMI labels, was used to prepare the TRB cDNA libraries. TCRdb re-called the 5' RACE reads; every CDR3 protein appears as one record, without DNA. The sample has 45,000 to 55,000 distinct CDR3 sequences. Sequenced input: memory CD8+ T cells from blood. Source of these receptors: a human donor in good health. Some clones in this sample may be carry-over from other donors' samples.

The gene calls are TRBV4-1 and TRBJ1-2; TCRdb calls TRBD1, which cannot be checked without DNA. Germline V lookup: CDR1 MGHRA, CDR2 YSYEKL. The CDR3 is 12 residues long. The CDR3: CASLGGGQGYTF.

The chain joins TRBV27 to TRBJ2-5. The CDR3 is made up of 13 amino acids. The germline CDR1 and CDR2 sequences are MNHEY and SMNVEV (reference sequence). The CDR3 loop reads CASRQGNQETQYF.

This chain uses TRBV11-2 with TRBJ2-1; the D call from TCRdb, TRBD2, cannot be confirmed without DNA. The germline V gene encodes CDR1 SGHAT and CDR2 FQNNGV. This CDR3 is built from 18 residues. The CDR3 spells CASSLLAGLQSSYNEQFF. The whole variable domain, filled in from reference TRBV11-2 and TRBJ2-1, reads EAGVAQSPRYKIIEKRQSVAFWCNPISGHATLYWYQQILGQGPKLLIQFQNNGVVDDSQLPKDRFSAERLKGVDSTLKIQPAKLEDSAVYLCASSLLAGLQSSYNEQFFGPGTRLTVL.

The V and J genes are TRBV29-1 and TRBJ2-7; TCRdb picks TRBD1, but there is no DNA to check that call. The germline gives CDR1 SQVTM, CDR2 ANQGSEA. The CDR3 runs 15 residues. CDR3 residues: CSVDGDPQAPYEQYF.

The CDR3 spells CSVGGGSYPSYEQYF. The rearrangement joins TRBV29-1 to TRBJ2-7; TCRdb gives TRBD2 as the D gene, but with no DNA this cannot be confirmed. The CDR3 runs to 15 residues. CDR1 is SQVTM and CDR2 is ANQGSEA in the germline V gene.

The V and J genes are TRBV25-1 and TRBJ1-6; lacking DNA, the TRBD1 call made by TCRdb goes unchecked. Germline CDR1 reads MGHDK; CDR2 reads SYGVNS. The CDR3 totals 14 residues. This chain's CDR3 is CASSETGGSSPLHF.

V and J are TRBV15 and TRBJ2-1; the TRBD2 assignment by TCRdb is unverifiable without DNA. The CDR3 extends over 15 amino acids. Looked up from germline, CDR1 is LNHNV and CDR2 is YYDKDF (reference sequence). The CDR3 loop is CATKARTSGLNEQFF.

V gene TRBV20-1 combines with J gene TRBJ1-5; the D gene TCRdb calls, TRBD1, cannot be checked with no DNA. The length of the CDR3 is 13 residues. The V gene's germline CDR1 is DFQATT and CDR2 SNEGSKA (reference sequence). CDR3 amino acids: CSAPTGGNQPQHF.

In terms of frequency, this clonotype is medium-sized. The CDR3 protein is CSVDFGTDEQYF. This chain uses TRBV29-1 with TRBJ2-7. There are 12 residues in the CDR3. CDR1 is SQVTM, CDR2 ANQGSEA, per germline.

V and J are TRBV7-6 and TRBJ2-2. Germline loops: CDR1 SGHVS, CDR2 FNYEAQ. The CDR3 loop spans 12 amino acids. CDR3 in amino acids: CASSLASGELFF.

This rearrangement joins TRBV6-4 to TRBJ2-1; the TCRdb D gene call, TRBD1, has no DNA to confirm it. Germline V CDR1 and CDR2: MRHNA, SNTAGT. CDR3 length: 13 amino acids. Here the CDR3 reads CASSDSGQGEQFF.

V usage is TRBV23-1 and J usage is TRBJ1-4. TRBV23-1 is an ORF for which the function is uncertain. The CDR3 length is 12 residues. The CDR3 region is CASSLVNEKLFF.

The chain employs TRBV14 and TRBJ2-1; the TCRdb D gene call, TRBD2, has no DNA to confirm it. CDR1 and CDR2 (germline): SGHDN, FVKESK. The CDR3 totals 16 residues. The chain's CDR3 is CASSQFGSGGVHEQFF.

The rearrangement joins TRBV18 to TRBJ1-3. The CDR3 has 14 amino acids. Germline loops: CDR1 KGHSH, CDR2 LQKENI. The CDR3 here is CASSPNSSGNTIYF.

The rearrangement joins TRBV21-1 to TRBJ1-2. TRBV21-1 is recorded as a pseudogene. The CDR3 has 16 amino acids. The CDR3: CASSKVGHCPNYGYTF.